Reported below is one TCR beta chain. V was trimmed by 0 bases and J by 7 bases, leaving 14 bases between them. Germline assignment: CDR1 SGHRS and CDR2 YFSETQ. The CDR3 covers 14 residues. The sample is drawn from a study of blood T cell repertoires in COVID-19. At the level of the study: In each case, the material was cDNA or gDNA derived from T cells, B-cell-depleted T cells, or PBMCs.

Authors' processing steps: Reference gene primer amplification in the assay estimated nucleated cell counts. Sequencing used immunoSEQ multiplex PCR; TCRdb keeps in-frame clones, though not all of them. That table supplies the V and J calls and clone size; D and trimming were determined from the DNA. The repertoire holds around 480,000 clones, with about 91% as singletons. The chain has TRBV5-1 and TRBJ2-7; D possibly corresponds to TRBD2 (5 bases). Sequences were obtained from peripheral blood. The receptor was isolated from a woman in her forties or fifties with COVID-19, enrolled during active disease. The CDR3 spells CASSLVASTGEQYF. The CDR3 DNA reads TGCGCCAGCAGCTTGGTCGCTAGCACGGGGGAGCAGTACTTC.